The 30 T cell receptor beta chains given below trace back to one sample, sequenced in a study of CD8+ T cells in alopecia areata. Extracted RNA was reverse transcribed into cDNA, the sequencing template. The data were produced by immunoSEQ multiplex PCR, yet TCRdb's version contains in-frame clones alone and is incomplete. The sample includes some 180,000 clones, around 63% of them seen just once. The input for sequencing was CD4+ T cells sorted from blood, taken at week 0. These receptors came from a human donor with alopecia areata.

The chain uses TRBV27 and TRBJ1-1, with D possibly TRBD1 on 6 matching bases. Germline V lookup: CDR1 MNHEY, CDR2 SMNVEV (reference sequence). CDR3 size: 14 residues. With 4 bases removed from V and 8 bases from J, the gap between germline ends came to 17 bases. CDR3: CASSSWTDGQEAFF. In nucleotides, the CDR3 is TGTGCCAGCAGTTCATGGACAGACGGGCAGGAAGCTTTCTTT.

The gene calls are TRBV9 and TRBJ2-3; D gene ambiguous. The germline gives CDR1 SGDLS, CDR2 YYNGEE. Trimming removed 3 bases from V and 2 bases from J, with 4 bases in between. This CDR3 is 12 amino acids long. The CDR3 spells CASSANTDTQYF. DNA for the CDR3: TGTGCCAGCAGCGCTAACACAGATACGCAGTATTTT.

The chain recombines TRBV18 with TRBJ2-7; 7 bases agree with TRBD2. CDR1 and CDR2 (germline): KGHSH, LQKENI. J gave up 3 bases and V 3 bases, and 5 bases lay outside the gene matches. The CDR3 spans 14 residues. The CDR3 loop is CASSPSGGSYEQYF. In DNA form, the CDR3 reads TGTGCCAGCTCACCTTCGGGGGGAAGCTACGAGCAGTACTTC.

Details on this clone: Other DNA sequences of this sample code for an identical CDR3. The chain links TRBV28 to TRBJ2-3; D gene uncertain. The V and J ends lost 6 bases and 5 bases respectively, with 6 bases between them. This CDR3 region has 11 residues. Germline CDR1 MDHEN, CDR2 SYDVKM. CDR3 nucleotides: TGTGCCAGCAGCCTATTAGATACGCAGTATTTT. Translated: CASSLLDTQYF.

J is TRBJ1-4 and V is TRBV4-3, with a tentative D call TRBD1 (5 bases). The germline gives CDR1 LGHNA, CDR2 YSLEER. The CDR3 covers 15 residues. With 0 bases removed from V and 7 bases from J, the gap between germline ends came to 12 bases. CDR3 DNA sequence: TGCGCCAGCAGCCAAGAAGCATTCGGGGGTGAAAAACTGTTTTTT. Its translation: CASSQEAFGGEKLFF.

The chain joins TRBV29-1 to TRBJ2-2; 7 bases line up with TRBD1. This CDR3 is 15 amino acids long. With 3 bases clipped from V and 7 bases from J, the junction kept 11 bases outside the gene matches. CDR1 SQVTM and CDR2 ANQGSEA come from the germline V gene. CDR3 coding DNA: TGCAGCGTTGAGAATTCGGGACAGAGAAACGGGGAGCTGTTTTTT. The encoded protein is CSVENSGQRNGELFF.

The chain carries TRBV29-1 and TRBJ2-5; D may be TRBD2 (6 bases). The CDR3 sequence is 13 residues long. Germline V gives CDR1 SQVTM, CDR2 ANQGSEA. V shed 7 bases and J shed 4 bases, with 16 bases lying between them. The CDR3 loop reads CSATRGQGETQYF. For the CDR3, the DNA is TGCAGCGCCACGCGGGGTCAGGGAGAGACCCAGTACTTC.

This clone was picked up a small number of times. This chain uses TRBV29-1 with TRBJ2-7, with D uncertain. The germline CDR1 and CDR2 sequences are SQVTM and ANQGSEA. The CDR3 consists of 12 residues. V gave up 6 bases and J gave up 2 bases, with 11 bases separating them. The CDR3 nucleotides are TGCAGCGTCCGGTCGGGTCCCTACGAGCAGTACTTC. This gives the protein CSVRSGPYEQYF.

In regard to this clone: The sample carries other DNA sequences with the same CDR3. This chain joins TRBV4-1 and TRBJ1-4, with no clear D. With 1 base removed from V and 8 bases from J, the gap between germline ends came to 5 bases. This CDR3 is 12 amino acids long. Germline loops: CDR1 MGHRA, CDR2 YSYEKL. CDR3 amino acids: CASSQVGEKLFF. The CDR3 DNA reads TGCGCCAGCAGCCAAGTCGGGGAAAAACTGTTTTTT.

CDR3 protein: CSVGGLSIVGYTF. CDR3 DNA sequence: TGCAGCGTTGGGGGACTGAGCATCGTTGGCTACACCTTC. The chain carries TRBV29-1 and TRBJ1-2; maybe TRBD1 (5 bases). This CDR3 has 13 amino acids. Trimming removed 4 bases from V and 7 bases from J, with 16 bases in between. Germline values: CDR1 SQVTM, CDR2 ANQGSEA.

This clone has a single count. This rearrangement joins TRBV4-1 to TRBJ1-2; no clear D gene. V shed 0 bases and J shed 2 bases, with 7 bases lying between them. Per germline, CDR1 MGHRA and CDR2 YSYEKL. This CDR3 comprises 14 residues. The CDR3 sequence: CASSQEVGNYGYTF. CDR3 sequence (DNA): TGCGCCAGCAGCCAAGAGGTCGGCAACTATGGCTACACCTTC.

This clone was detected only once. V and J are TRBV9 and TRBJ2-5, with TRBD1 identical over 9 bases. Per the germline V gene, CDR1 is SGDLS and CDR2 is YYNGEE. The CDR3 spans 16 residues. J lost 0 bases, V lost 3 bases, and 6 bases had no gene match. The CDR3 nucleotides are TGTGCCAGCAGCGCCGGGACAGGGACACACCAAGAGACCCAGTACTTC. Protein: CASSAGTGTHQETQYF.

The chain recombines TRBV7-2 with TRBJ2-2; D is unresolved. Trimming cost V 2 bases and J 6 bases, with 7 bases left between them. Germline V gives CDR1 SGHTA, CDR2 FQGNSA. The CDR3 contains 13 residues. The CDR3 loop reads CASSLSGAGELFF. The DNA of the CDR3 is TGTGCCAGCAGCTTATCTGGGGCCGGGGAGCTGTTTTTT.

This clone was seen more than once but under ten times. The chain combines TRBV4-2 with TRBJ1-2, with TRBD1 as a possible D gene (6 bases). This CDR3 region has 13 residues. The V gene's germline CDR1 is LGHNA and CDR2 YNFKEQ. Trimming stripped 4 bases from V and 3 bases from J, with 9 bases between. CDR3 loop: CASSPSGDYGYTF. CDR3 coding DNA: TGTGCCAGCAGCCCATCAGGGGACTATGGCTACACCTTC.

This rearrangement joins TRBV4-3 to TRBJ1-1; D might be TRBD1 (6 bases). The CDR3 runs to 16 residues. Germline V gene lookup returns CDR1 LGHNA and CDR2 YSLEER. The V end lost 0 bases, the J end lost 1 base, and 12 bases lay between the germline ends. In DNA form, the CDR3 reads TGCGCCAGCAGCCAAGATCTGCAGACAGGGAACACTGAAGCTTTCTTT. Translated: CASSQDLQTGNTEAFF.

The J gene is TRBJ2-1, the V gene TRBV30; the D is unclear. V was clipped by 0 bases and J by 6 bases, with 12 bases between them. Germline lookup yields CDR1 GTSNPN and CDR2 SVGIG (reference sequence). The CDR3 runs to 14 residues. Here the CDR3 DNA reads TGTGCCTGGAGTGTAAGCCATCTGGGCAATGAGCAGTTCTTC. This gives the protein CAWSVSHLGNEQFF.

This clone was recorded at least ten times. V usage is TRBV19 and J usage is TRBJ1-1; D gene uncertain. V dropped 0 bases and J dropped 7 bases, with 6 bases sitting between them. CDR3 length: 12 amino acids. The germline V gene encodes CDR1 LNHDA and CDR2 SQIVND (reference sequence). The CDR3 here is CASSIEASEAFF. The CDR3 region has the DNA TGTGCCAGTAGTATAGAAGCTAGTGAAGCTTTCTTT.

This rearrangement joins TRBV29-1 to TRBJ1-5; no clear D gene. Germline V CDR1 and CDR2: SQVTM, ANQGSEA. Trimming removed 4 bases from V and 3 bases from J, with 7 bases in between. The CDR3 totals 12 residues. The CDR3 nucleotides are TGCAGCGTTGGCCACCTCAATCAGCCCCAGCATTTT. It translates to CSVGHLNQPQHF.

The gene calls are TRBV30 and TRBJ2-7, with 7 bases lining up with TRBD2. Germline lookup yields CDR1 GTSNPN and CDR2 SVGIG (reference sequence). Trimming removed 5 bases from V and 4 bases from J; junction bases left unmatched: 8. This CDR3 has 13 residues. The CDR3: CAWARRGLYEQYF. For the CDR3, the DNA is TGTGCCTGGGCACGGCGGGGGTTGTACGAGCAGTACTTC.

The chain uses TRBV7-9 and TRBJ2-1, with D unresolved. The CDR3 totals 13 residues. The V end was cut by 5 bases, the J end by 7 bases, with 12 bases between. CDR1 is SEHNR, CDR2 FQNEAQ, per germline (reference sequence). CDR3 DNA: TGTGCCAGCAGCCCGCCGGTCGAAAATGAGCAGTTCTTC. Protein product: CASSPPVENEQFF.

The rearrangement joins TRBV4-3 to TRBJ2-1; TRBD1 or TRBD2 may be the D gene (5 bases each). There are 16 residues in the CDR3. CDR1 is LGHNA, CDR2 YSLEER, per germline. V was clipped by 1 base and J by 2 bases, with 12 bases between them. The CDR3 DNA reads as TGCGCCAGCAGCCAAGTTGGGGGAGTTACCTACAATGAGCAGTTCTTC. Its translation is CASSQVGGVTYNEQFF.

This clone came up a few times. The rearrangement links TRBV15 to TRBJ2-3; tentative D call: TRBD2 (5 bases). Trimming removed 5 bases at V and 5 bases at J, with 17 bases between. This CDR3 spans 15 amino acids. Per germline, CDR1 LNHNV and CDR2 YYDKDF (reference sequence). The CDR3 nucleotides read TGTGCCACCAGCCACACCCCGGGAAAGGAAGATACGCAGTATTTT. This translates into CATSHTPGKEDTQYF.

The V and J genes are TRBV2 and TRBJ2-5, with 7 bases identical to TRBD1. CDR1 and CDR2 from the germline V gene are SNHLY and FYNNEI. The CDR3 covers 12 residues. The V and J ends lost 5 bases and 5 bases, in that order; junction bases with no gene match: 2. The CDR3: CASSRQGETQYF. DNA for the CDR3: TGTGCCAGCAGTCGACAGGGTGAGACCCAGTACTTC.

This clone was counted only a few times. The chain links TRBV15 to TRBJ1-6; no reliable D call. Per the germline V gene, CDR1 is LNHNV and CDR2 is YYDKDF (reference sequence). The CDR3 is made up of 15 amino acids. V lost 0 bases, J lost 7 bases, and 10 bases lay in between. The CDR3 DNA follows: TGTGCCACCAGCAGAGATAAGGGCGCCAATTCACCCCTCCACTTT. Translation: CATSRDKGANSPLHF.

The chain is built from TRBV6-5 and TRBJ1-5; 10 bases are shared with TRBD1. J was trimmed by 6 bases and V by 1 base; bases with no gene match: 3. Germline V gene data show CDR1 as MNHEY and CDR2 as SVGAGI. The CDR3 has 15 residues. The DNA for the CDR3 is TGTGCCAGCAGTTACTGGGGACAGGGGTCTCAGCCCCAGCATTTT. It yields the protein CASSYWGQGSQPQHF.

This chain uses TRBV29-1 with TRBJ1-1; 8 bases are a match to TRBD1. Germline loops: CDR1 SQVTM, CDR2 ANQGSEA. The J segment lost 5 bases and the V segment lost 2 bases, leaving 4 bases of the junction unmatched. The CDR3 covers 13 residues. CDR3 nucleotides: TGCAGCGTTGAACAGGGGGCTAAGACTGAAGCTTTCTTT. Its protein is CSVEQGAKTEAFF.

The gene calls are TRBV12-5 and TRBJ2-2; a weak D match, TRBD2 (6 bases). Trimming left V 8 bases short and J 6 bases short, with 16 bases between. CDR1 and CDR2 from the germline V gene are LGHNT and FRNRAP. The CDR3 runs 14 residues. The chain's CDR3 is CASRFEGEAGELFF. The CDR3 DNA reads as TGTGCTAGTAGGTTCGAAGGGGAGGCCGGGGAGCTGTTTTTT.

This chain connects TRBV6-1 to TRBJ2-7; D perhaps matches TRBD2 (6 bases). Germline loops: CDR1 MNHNS, CDR2 SASEGT. CDR3 size: 12 residues. Trimming took off 6 bases at V and 11 bases at J, with 17 bases between the two ends. CDR3 sequence: CASSAVGGQEYF. CDR3 sequence (DNA): TGTGCCAGCAGCGCTGTGGGAGGACAAGAGTACTTC.

The rearrangement uses TRBV25-1 and TRBJ1-2; D may be TRBD1 (6 bases). The germline V gene has CDR1 MGHDK and CDR2 SYGVNS. This CDR3 contains 14 residues. With 3 bases removed from V and 8 bases from J, the gap between germline ends came to 16 bases. The DNA of the CDR3 is TGTGCCAGCAGTGAGGGTCAAAATCAGGGGGGCTACACCTTC. Translated, it gives CASSEGQNQGGYTF.

V and J are TRBV9 and TRBJ1-3, with TRBD1 as a possible D gene (6 bases). The germline gives CDR1 SGDLS, CDR2 YYNGEE. Trimming took 0 bases from V and 0 from J, leaving 13 bases between them. The CDR3 runs to 17 residues. The CDR3 sequence is CASSVGMEQGSGNTIYF. In DNA form, the CDR3 reads TGTGCCAGCAGCGTAGGGATGGAACAGGGCTCTGGAAACACCATATATTTT.